The following is a T cell receptor beta chain sequence with its context. This sample stems from a study of blood T cell repertoires in COVID-19. Authors' data handling: Amplification of reference gene primers provided the estimated nucleated cell counts. TCRdb keeps only in-frame clones here, not all; method: immunoSEQ multiplex PCR. Clonal size and the V and J genes are those of that table, whereas D and trimming came from the DNA. The repertoire includes fewer than 200,000 clones, 85% to 90% of them detected once, and 20% to 25% sits in the top ten. The source of this sequence is a woman between 40 and 55 years old in a cohort exposed to, infected with or recovered from COVID-19 (not recorded which). Sample: PBMCs or T cells enriched from blood (not recorded which).

CDR3 region: CASSQEEAATSYEQYF. The CDR3 bases are TGTGCCAGCAGCCAGGAAGAGGCAGCGACCTCCTACGAGCAGTACTTC. The rearrangement joins TRBV4-2 to TRBJ2-7, with no clear D. Trimming took off 3 bases at V and 0 bases at J, with 15 bases between the two ends. There are 16 residues in the CDR3. Germline V lookup: CDR1 LGHNA, CDR2 YNFKEQ.